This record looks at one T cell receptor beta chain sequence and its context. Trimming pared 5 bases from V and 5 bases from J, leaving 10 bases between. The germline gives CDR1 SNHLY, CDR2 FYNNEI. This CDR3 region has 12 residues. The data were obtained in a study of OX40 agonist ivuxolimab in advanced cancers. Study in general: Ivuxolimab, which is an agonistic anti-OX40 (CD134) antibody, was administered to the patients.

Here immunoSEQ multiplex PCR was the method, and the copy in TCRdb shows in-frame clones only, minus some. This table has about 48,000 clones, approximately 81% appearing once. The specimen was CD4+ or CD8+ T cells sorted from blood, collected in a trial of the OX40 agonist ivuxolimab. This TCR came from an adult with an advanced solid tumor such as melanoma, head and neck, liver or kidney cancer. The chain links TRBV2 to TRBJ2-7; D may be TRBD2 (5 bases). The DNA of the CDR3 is TGTGCCAGCAGTAGGACTTTGGACGAGCAGTACTTC. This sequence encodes CASSRTLDEQYF.